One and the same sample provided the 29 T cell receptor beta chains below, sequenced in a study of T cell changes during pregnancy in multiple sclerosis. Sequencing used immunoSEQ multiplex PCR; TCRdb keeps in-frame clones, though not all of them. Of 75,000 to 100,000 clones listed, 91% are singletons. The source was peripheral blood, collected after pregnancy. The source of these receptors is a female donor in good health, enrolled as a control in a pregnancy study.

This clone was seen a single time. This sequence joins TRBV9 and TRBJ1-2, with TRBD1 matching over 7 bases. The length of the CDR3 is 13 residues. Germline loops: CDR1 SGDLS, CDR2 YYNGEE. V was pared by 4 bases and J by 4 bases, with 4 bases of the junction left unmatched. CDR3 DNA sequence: TGTGCCAGCAGCCCCCGACAGGGCTATGGCTACACCTTC. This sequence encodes CASSPRQGYGYTF.

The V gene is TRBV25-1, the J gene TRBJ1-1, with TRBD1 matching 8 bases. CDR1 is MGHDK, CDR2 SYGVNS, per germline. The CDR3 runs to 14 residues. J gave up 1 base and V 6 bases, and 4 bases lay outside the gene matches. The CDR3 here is CASSPGTGNTEAFF. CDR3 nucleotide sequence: TGTGCCAGCAGCCCTGGGACAGGGAACACTGAAGCTTTCTTT.

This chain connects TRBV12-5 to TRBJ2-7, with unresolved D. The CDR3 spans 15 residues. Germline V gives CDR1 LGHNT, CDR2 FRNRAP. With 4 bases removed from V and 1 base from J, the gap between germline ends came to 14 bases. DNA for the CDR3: TGTGCTAGTGGTTATCCCGAGTTGCCTTCCTACGAGCAGTACTTC. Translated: CASGYPELPSYEQYF.

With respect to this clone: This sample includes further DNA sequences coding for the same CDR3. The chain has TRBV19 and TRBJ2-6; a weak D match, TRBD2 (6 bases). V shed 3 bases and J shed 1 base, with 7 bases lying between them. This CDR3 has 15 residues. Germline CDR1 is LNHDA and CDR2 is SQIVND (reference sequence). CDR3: CASSIGGSGANVLTF. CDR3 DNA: TGTGCCAGTAGTATTGGGGGGTCTGGGGCCAACGTCCTGACTTTC. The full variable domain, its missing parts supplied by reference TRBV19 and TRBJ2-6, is DGGITQSPKYLFRKEGQNVTLSCEQNLNHDAMYWYRQDPGQGLRLIYYSQIVNDFQKGDIAEGYSVSREKKESFPLTVTSAQKNPTAFYLCASSIGGSGANVLTFGAGSRLTVL.

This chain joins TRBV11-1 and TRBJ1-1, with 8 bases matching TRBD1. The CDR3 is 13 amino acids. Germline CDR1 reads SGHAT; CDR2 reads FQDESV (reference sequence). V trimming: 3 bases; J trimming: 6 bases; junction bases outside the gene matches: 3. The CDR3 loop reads CASSFRGRPEAFF. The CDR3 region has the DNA TGTGCCAGCAGCTTCAGGGGGCGCCCTGAAGCTTTCTTT. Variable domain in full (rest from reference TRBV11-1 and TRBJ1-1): EAEVAQSPRYKITEKSQAVAFWCDPISGHATLYWYRQILGQGPELLVQFQDESVVDDSQLPKDRFSAERLKGVDSTLKIQPAELGDSAMYLCASSFRGRPEAFFGQGTRLTVV.

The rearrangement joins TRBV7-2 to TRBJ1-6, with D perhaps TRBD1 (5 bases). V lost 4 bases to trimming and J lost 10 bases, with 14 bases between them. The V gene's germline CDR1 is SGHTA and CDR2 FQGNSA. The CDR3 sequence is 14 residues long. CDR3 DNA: TGTGCCAGCAGCTCCCAGAAGGGGAACTCACCCCTCCACTTT. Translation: CASSSQKGNSPLHF.

CDR3 bases: TGTGCCAGTTCCTTGAGGTGGTCGGATAATCAGCCCCAGCATTTT. This sequence encodes CASSLRWSDNQPQHF. V usage is TRBV6-5 and J usage is TRBJ1-5; D remains ambiguous. The CDR3 runs 15 residues. Germline V gene lookup returns CDR1 MNHEY and CDR2 SVGAGI. V lost 9 bases to trimming and J lost 4 bases, with 19 bases between them.

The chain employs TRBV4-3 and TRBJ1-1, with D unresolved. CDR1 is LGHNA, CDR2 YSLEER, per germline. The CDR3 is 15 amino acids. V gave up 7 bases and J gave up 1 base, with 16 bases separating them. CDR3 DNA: TGCGCCAGCACCTGGGCCCATAAGACGAACACTGAAGCTTTCTTT. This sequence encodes CASTWAHKTNTEAFF.

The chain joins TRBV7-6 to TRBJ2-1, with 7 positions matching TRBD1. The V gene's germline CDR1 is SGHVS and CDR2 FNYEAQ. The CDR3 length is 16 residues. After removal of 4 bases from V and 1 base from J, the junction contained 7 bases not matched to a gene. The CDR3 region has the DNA TGTGCCAGCAGCTCAAACAGGGGTAGGTCCTACAATGAGCAGTTCTTC. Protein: CASSSNRGRSYNEQFF.

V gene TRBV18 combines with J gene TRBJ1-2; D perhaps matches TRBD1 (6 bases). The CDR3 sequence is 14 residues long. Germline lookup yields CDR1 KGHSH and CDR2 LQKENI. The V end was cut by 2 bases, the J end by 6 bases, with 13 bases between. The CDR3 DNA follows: TGTGCCAGCTCACCAAACCCCGGACAGAATGGCTACACCTTC. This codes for CASSPNPGQNGYTF.

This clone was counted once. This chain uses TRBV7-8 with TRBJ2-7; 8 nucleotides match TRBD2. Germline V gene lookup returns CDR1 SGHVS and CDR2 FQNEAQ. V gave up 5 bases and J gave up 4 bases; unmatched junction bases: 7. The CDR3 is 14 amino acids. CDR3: CASSTGLVGYEQYF. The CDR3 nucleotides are TGTGCCAGCAGCACGGGACTAGTCGGGTACGAGCAGTACTTC.

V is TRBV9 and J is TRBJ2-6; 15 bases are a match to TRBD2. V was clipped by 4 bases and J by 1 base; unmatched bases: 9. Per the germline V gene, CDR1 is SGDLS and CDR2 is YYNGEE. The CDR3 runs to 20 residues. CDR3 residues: CASSHPRTSGGGSGANVLTF. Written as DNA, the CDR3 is TGTGCCAGCAGCCACCCTAGGACTAGCGGGGGGGGGTCTGGGGCCAACGTCCTGACTTTC.

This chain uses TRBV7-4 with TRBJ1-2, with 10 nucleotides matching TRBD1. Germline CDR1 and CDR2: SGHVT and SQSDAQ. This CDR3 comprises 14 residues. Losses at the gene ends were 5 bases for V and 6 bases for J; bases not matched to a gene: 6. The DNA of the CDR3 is TGTGCCAGCAGCCCGACAGGGGGCCGGGATGGCTACACCTTC. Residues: CASSPTGGRDGYTF.

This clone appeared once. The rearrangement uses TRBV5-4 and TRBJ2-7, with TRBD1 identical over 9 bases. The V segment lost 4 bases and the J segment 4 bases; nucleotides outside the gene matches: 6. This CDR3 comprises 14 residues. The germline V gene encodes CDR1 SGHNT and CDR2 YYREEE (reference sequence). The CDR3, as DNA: TGTGCCAGCAGCGACCCGGGGACAGGGTACGAGCAGTACTTC. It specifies CASSDPGTGYEQYF.

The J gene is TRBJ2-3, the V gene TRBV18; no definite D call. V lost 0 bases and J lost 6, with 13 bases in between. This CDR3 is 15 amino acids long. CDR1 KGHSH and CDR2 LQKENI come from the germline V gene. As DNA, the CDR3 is TGTGCCAGCTCACCACCTTCCAGTCCCAAGGATACGCAGTATTTT. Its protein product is CASSPPSSPKDTQYF.

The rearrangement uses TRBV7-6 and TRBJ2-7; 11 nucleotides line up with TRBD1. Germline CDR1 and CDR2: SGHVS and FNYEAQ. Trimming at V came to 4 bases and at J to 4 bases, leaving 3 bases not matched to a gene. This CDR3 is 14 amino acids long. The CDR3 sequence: CASSSGTGGYEQYF. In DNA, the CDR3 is TGTGCCAGCAGCTCCGGGACAGGGGGATACGAGCAGTACTTC.

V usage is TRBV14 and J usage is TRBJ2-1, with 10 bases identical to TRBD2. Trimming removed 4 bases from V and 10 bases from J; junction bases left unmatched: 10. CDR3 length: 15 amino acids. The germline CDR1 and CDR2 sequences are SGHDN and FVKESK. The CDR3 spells CASSRDIAGGGEQFF. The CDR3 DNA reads TGTGCCAGCAGCCGAGACATAGCGGGGGGAGGGGAGCAGTTCTTC.

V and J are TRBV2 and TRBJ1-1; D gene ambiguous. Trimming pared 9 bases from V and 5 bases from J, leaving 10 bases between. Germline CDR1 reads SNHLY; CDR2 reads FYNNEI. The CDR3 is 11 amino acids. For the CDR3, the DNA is TGTGCCAGTTTGTATGCGACTGAAGCTTTCTTT. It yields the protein CASLYATEAFF.

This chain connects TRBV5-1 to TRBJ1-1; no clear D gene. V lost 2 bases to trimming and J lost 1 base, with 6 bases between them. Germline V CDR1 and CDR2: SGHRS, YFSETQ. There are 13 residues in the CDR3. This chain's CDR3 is CASSFEGNTEAFF. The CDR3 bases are TGCGCCAGCAGCTTCGAGGGGAACACTGAAGCTTTCTTT.

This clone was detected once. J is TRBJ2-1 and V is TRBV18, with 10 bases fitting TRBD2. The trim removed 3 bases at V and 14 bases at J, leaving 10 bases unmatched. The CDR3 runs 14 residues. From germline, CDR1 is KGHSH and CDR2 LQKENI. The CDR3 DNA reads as TGTGCCAGCTCACCGGGACTAGCGCGGGGAGCCGAGTTCTTC. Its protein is CASSPGLARGAEFF.

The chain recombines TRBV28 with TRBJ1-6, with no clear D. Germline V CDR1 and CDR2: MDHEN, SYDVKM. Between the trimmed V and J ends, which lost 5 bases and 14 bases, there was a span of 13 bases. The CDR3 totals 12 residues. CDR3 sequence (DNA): TGTGCCAGCAGTCGCCCTAGTGTTTCCCTCCACTTT. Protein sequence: CASSRPSVSLHF.

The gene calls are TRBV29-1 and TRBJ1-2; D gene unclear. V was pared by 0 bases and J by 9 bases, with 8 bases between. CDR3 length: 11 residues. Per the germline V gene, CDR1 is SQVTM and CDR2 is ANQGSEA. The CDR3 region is CSVEDRRSYTF. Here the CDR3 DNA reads TGCAGCGTTGAAGATCGGAGAAGCTACACCTTC.

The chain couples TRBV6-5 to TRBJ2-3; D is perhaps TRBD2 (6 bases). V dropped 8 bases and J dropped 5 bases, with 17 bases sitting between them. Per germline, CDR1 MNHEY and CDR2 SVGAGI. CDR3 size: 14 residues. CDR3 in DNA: TGTGCCAGCCAGAGCGGAAGGAGGGTAGATACGCAGTATTTT. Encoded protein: CASQSGRRVDTQYF.

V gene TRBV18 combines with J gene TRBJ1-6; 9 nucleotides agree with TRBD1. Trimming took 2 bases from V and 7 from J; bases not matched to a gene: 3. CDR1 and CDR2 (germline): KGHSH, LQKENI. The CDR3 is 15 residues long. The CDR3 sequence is CASSPTGQGNSPLHF. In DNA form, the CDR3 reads TGTGCCAGCTCACCAACGGGACAGGGAAATTCACCCCTCCACTTT.

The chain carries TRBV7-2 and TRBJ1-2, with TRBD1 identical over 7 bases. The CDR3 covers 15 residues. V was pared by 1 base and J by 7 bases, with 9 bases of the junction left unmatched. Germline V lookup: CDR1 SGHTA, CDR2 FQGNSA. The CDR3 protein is CASSLGLRGAGGYTF. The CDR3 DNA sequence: TGTGCCAGCAGCTTAGGGCTCAGGGGGGCTGGTGGCTACACCTTC. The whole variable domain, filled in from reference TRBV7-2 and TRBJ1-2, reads GAGVSQSPSNKVTEKGKDVELRCDPISGHTALYWYRQSLGQGLEFLIYFQGNSAPDKSGLPSDRFSAERTGGSVSTLTIQRTQQEDSAVYLCASSLGLRGAGGYTFGSGTRLTVV.

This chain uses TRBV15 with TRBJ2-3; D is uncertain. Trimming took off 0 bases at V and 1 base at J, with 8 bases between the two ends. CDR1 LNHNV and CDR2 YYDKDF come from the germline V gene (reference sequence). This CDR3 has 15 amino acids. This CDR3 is CATSRDRVGTDTQYF. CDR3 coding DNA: TGTGCCACCAGCAGAGATCGCGTAGGCACAGATACGCAGTATTTT.

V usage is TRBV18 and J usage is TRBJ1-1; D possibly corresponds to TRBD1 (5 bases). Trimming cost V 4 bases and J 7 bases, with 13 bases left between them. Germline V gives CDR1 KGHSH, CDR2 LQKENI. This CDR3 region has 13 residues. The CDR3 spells CASSRGFSGEAFF. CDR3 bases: TGTGCCAGCTCACGGGGCTTTAGCGGTGAAGCTTTCTTT.

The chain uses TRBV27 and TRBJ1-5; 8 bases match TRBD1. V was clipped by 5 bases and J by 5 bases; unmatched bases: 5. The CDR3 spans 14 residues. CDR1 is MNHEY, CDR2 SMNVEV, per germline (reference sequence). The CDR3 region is CASSLQGVHQPQHF. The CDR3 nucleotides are TGTGCCAGCAGTCTACAGGGGGTCCATCAGCCCCAGCATTTT.

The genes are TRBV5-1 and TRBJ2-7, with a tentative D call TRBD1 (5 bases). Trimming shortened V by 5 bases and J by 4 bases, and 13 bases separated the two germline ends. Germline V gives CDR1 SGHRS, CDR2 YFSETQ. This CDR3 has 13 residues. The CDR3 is CASSPLDSYEQYF. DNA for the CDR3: TGCGCCAGCAGTCCCCTCGACAGTTACGAGCAGTACTTC.